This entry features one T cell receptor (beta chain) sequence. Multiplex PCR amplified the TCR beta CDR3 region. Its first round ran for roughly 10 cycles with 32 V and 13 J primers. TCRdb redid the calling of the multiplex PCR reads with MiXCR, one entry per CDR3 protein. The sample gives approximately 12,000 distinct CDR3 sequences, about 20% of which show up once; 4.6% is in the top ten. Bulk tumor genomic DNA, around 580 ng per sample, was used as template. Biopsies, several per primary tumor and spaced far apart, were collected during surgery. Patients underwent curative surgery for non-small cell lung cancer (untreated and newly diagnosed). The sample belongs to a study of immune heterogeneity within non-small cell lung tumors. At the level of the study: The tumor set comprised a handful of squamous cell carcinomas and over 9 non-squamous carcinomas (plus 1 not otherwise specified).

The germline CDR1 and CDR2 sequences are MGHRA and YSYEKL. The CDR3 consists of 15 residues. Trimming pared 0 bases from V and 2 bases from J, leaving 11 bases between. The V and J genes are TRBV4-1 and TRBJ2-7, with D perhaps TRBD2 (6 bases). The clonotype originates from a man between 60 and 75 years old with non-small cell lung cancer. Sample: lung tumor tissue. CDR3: CASSQESGETYEQYF. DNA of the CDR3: TGCGCCAGCAGCCAAGAGTCGGGAGAGACCTACGAGCAGTACTTC.